This is a list of T cell receptor beta chains from one sample in a study of beta chain features in type 1 diabetes. The data were produced by immunoSEQ multiplex PCR, yet TCRdb's version contains in-frame clones alone and is incomplete. The repertoire consists of 600,000 to 750,000 clones, with 9.5% to 15% occurring once and the leading ten covering around 0.12%. The source material was naive CD4+ T cells from blood. Every receptor here comes from a young man with type 1 diabetes. Each CDR3 is given with its conserved first and last residue. The D gene is left open where the match is weak. The size field is filled for only some rows; it gives once, few, many or a size class.

clone size	V gene	D gene	J gene	CDR3 DNA	CDR3 protein
-	TRBV29-1	-	TRBJ2-3	TGCAGCGTTGCCAAGGGGCAGACCACAGATACGCAGTATTTT	CSVAKGQTTDTQYF
few	TRBV27	TRBD1	TRBJ1-2	TGTGCCAGCAGTCCCGGACAGGGGATCTATGGCTACACCTTC	CASSPGQGIYGYTF
-	TRBV29-1	TRBD1	TRBJ2-5	TGCAGCGTATTGGACAGGGTAGGAGAGACCCAGTACTTC	CSVLDRVGETQYF
-	TRBV18	TRBD1	TRBJ1-2	TGTGCCACCAACAGGGGGCTGGATGGCTACACCTTC	CATNRGLDGYTF
-	TRBV13	-	TRBJ1-2	TGTGCCAGCAGCCAAGGGATTACTGATGGCTACACCTTC	CASSQGITDGYTF
few	TRBV28	TRBD1	TRBJ2-4	TGTGCCAGCAGTTTCGGCGTCAGGGGGATGGACATTCAGTACTTC	CASSFGVRGMDIQYF
-	TRBV5-4	-	TRBJ2-2	TGTGCCAGCAGACAAGGGACGGCCGGGGAGCTGTTTTTT	CASRQGTAGELFF
few	TRBV11-2	-	TRBJ2-5	TGTGCCAGCAGCCCCTCCGGGCTAGCGGAGACCCAGTACTTC	CASSPSGLAETQYF
-	TRBV27	TRBD1	TRBJ2-2	TGTGCCAGCAGAACAGGGGGCTCGTACACCGGGGAGCTGTTTTTT	CASRTGGSYTGELFF
few	TRBV13	-	TRBJ2-1	TGTGCCAGCAGCTCCATAAGGAGGTACAATGAGCAGTTCTTC	CASSSIRRYNEQFF
-	TRBV6-5	-	TRBJ2-7	TGTGCCAGCAGTTACTCGCGCTCGGCCCACGAGCAGTACTTC	CASSYSRSAHEQYF
-	TRBV25-1	-	TRBJ1-1	TGTGCCAGCACCCCAGGGGTGGGGCAGGGGAACACTGAAGCTTTCTTT	CASTPGVGQGNTEAFF
-	TRBV5-1	-	TRBJ1-1	TGCGCCAGCAGCTTGGAGCAGGGAGGGAACACTGAAGCTTTCTTT	CASSLEQGGNTEAFF
-	TRBV15	-	TRBJ2-3	TGTGCCACCAGCAGAGTCCCCGGGGGAGGTTTGAGCACAGATACGCAGTATTTT	CATSRVPGGGLSTDTQYF
few	TRBV9	-	TRBJ1-2	TGTGCCAGCAGCGTAGAGGGACACGGAAACTATGGCTACACCTTC	CASSVEGHGNYGYTF
-	TRBV15	-	TRBJ2-7	TGTGCCACCAGCAGAGATAAGGGGTCCCACTCCTACGAGCAGTACTTC	CATSRDKGSHSYEQYF
-	TRBV7-9	TRBD1	TRBJ1-2	TGTGCCAGCAGCCCGCACAGGGGTAGCTATGGCTACACCTTC	CASSPHRGSYGYTF
-	TRBV11-2	-	TRBJ2-2	TGTGCCAGCAGCTCTCCCGGGTGGATCGGGGAGCTGTTTTTT	CASSSPGWIGELFF
few	TRBV4-3	-	TRBJ1-2	TGCGCCAGCAGCCGGGAGGACCGGAGTGGCTACACCTTC	CASSREDRSGYTF
few	TRBV11-1	-	TRBJ1-1	TGTGCCAGCGCTCAGCGAGAGCCGAACACTGAAGCTTTCTTT	CASAQREPNTEAFF
-	TRBV2	TRBD1	TRBJ2-1	TGTGCCAGCTCGGGACAGGAGGGGAATGAGCAGTTCTTC	CASSGQEGNEQFF
-	TRBV5-1	TRBD2	TRBJ2-3	TGCGCCAGCAGCCTACTGACTAGCGGGGTTGGGGATACGCAGTATTTT	CASSLLTSGVGDTQYF
few	TRBV5-1	-	TRBJ2-3	TGCGCCAGCAGCTTGGCTCTCCAGCCCACAGATACGCAGTATTTT	CASSLALQPTDTQYF
few	TRBV19	TRBD2	TRBJ2-5	TGTGCCAGTAGTACGGGACTACAAGAGACCCAGTACTTC	CASSTGLQETQYF
-	TRBV28	TRBD1	TRBJ2-3	TGTGCCAGCAGTTCTCCCGGACAGGGGAAGGCAGATACGCAGTATTTT	CASSSPGQGKADTQYF
few	TRBV18	-	TRBJ2-5	TGTGCCAGCTCAAATTCCGCCATGGGAGAGACCCAGTACTTC	CASSNSAMGETQYF
few	TRBV7-6	-	TRBJ2-3	TGTGCCAGCAGCTTATTGGCGGGGCCAGATACGCAGTATTTT	CASSLLAGPDTQYF
few	TRBV29-1	-	TRBJ2-3	TGCAGCGTTGCAGTAGGGACATGGGAAGATACGCAGTATTTT	CSVAVGTWEDTQYF
-	TRBV6-5	TRBD1	TRBJ2-3	TGTGCCAGCAGTCCGGGACAGGGGACAGATACGCAGTATTTT	CASSPGQGTDTQYF
-	TRBV7-3	-	TRBJ2-1	TGTGCCAGCAGCTTAATGGGCAGTTACAATGAGCAGTTCTTC	CASSLMGSYNEQFF
-	TRBV7-9	TRBD1	TRBJ2-7	TGTGCCAGCAGCCCCCGGAGGGTAGCAGGGGGCATAGTCTACGAGCAGTACTTC	CASSPRRVAGGIVYEQYF
-	TRBV5-6	-	TRBJ2-6	TGTGCCAGCAGCTCCTACGACAGGAATAACGTCCTGACTTTC	CASSSYDRNNVLTF
-	TRBV7-2	-	TRBJ2-1	TGTGCCAGCAGCCCAAGGACAGATTACAATGAGCAGTTCTTC	CASSPRTDYNEQFF
-	TRBV7-8	TRBD1	TRBJ1-5	TGTGCCAGCAGCATGGACAGGGCTAGCAATCAGCCCCAGCATTTT	CASSMDRASNQPQHF
few	TRBV19	-	TRBJ2-1	TGTGCCAGTAGTCCCCGGGACAAGCCCTACAATGAGCAGTTCTTC	CASSPRDKPYNEQFF
-	TRBV7-2	TRBD1	TRBJ1-5	TGTGCCAGCAGCTTAGTCGGGACAGGGAACAATCAGCCCCAGCATTTT	CASSLVGTGNNQPQHF
few	TRBV9	TRBD2	TRBJ2-2	TGTGCCAGCAGCGCCCACAGCGGGGGAAACACCGGGGAGCTGTTTTTT	CASSAHSGGNTGELFF
-	TRBV7-2	TRBD2	TRBJ2-7	TGTGCCAGCAGCTATCTAGCGGGGGGTTCCTACGAGCAGTACTTC	CASSYLAGGSYEQYF
-	TRBV5-4	-	TRBJ2-2	TGTGCCAGCAGCTCGAGCACCGGGGAGCTGTTTTTT	CASSSSTGELFF
few	TRBV11-2	-	TRBJ2-3	TGTGCCAGCAGCTTAGATCGTGATCAATTCGATACGCAGTATTTT	CASSLDRDQFDTQYF
few	TRBV7-2	TRBD2	TRBJ2-5	TGTGCCAGCAGCCGCCCCTCCCAGCGGGGGCGAGAGACCCAGTACTTC	CASSRPSQRGRETQYF
-	TRBV7-9	-	TRBJ1-1	TGTGCCAGCAGCTTCCAGGAGCTGAACACTGAAGCTTTCTTT	CASSFQELNTEAFF
few	TRBV7-9	-	TRBJ2-5	TGTGCCAGCGACTCAACCGGGGCCTCCTTGCCGGAGACCCAGTACTTC	CASDSTGASLPETQYF
-	TRBV7-2	-	TRBJ2-2	TGTGCCAGCAGCTTAAGGGGTGGTGGGGTAACCGGGGAGCTGTTTTTT	CASSLRGGGVTGELFF
-	TRBV7-8	-	TRBJ1-1	TGTGCCAGCAGCTTACTCTCGGGGAACACTGAAGCTTTCTTT	CASSLLSGNTEAFF
-	TRBV6-6	TRBD1	TRBJ1-2	TGTGCCAGCAGTGGACAGGTTCTTGGCTACACCTTC	CASSGQVLGYTF
-	TRBV9	TRBD1	TRBJ1-6	TGTGCCAGCAGCGTCCGAGGACAGGCACCCCTCCACTTT	CASSVRGQAPLHF
few	TRBV11-2	-	TRBJ1-2	TGTGCCAGCAGCCCCGTTCGGGCAGGCCATGGCTACACCTTC	CASSPVRAGHGYTF
few	TRBV7-9	-	TRBJ2-7	TGTGCCAGCAGCTTAGTAGGGGAGCAGTACTTC	CASSLVGEQYF
-	TRBV29-1	TRBD1	TRBJ1-4	TGCAGCGTTGCAACCTGGACAGGGGAAAATGAAAAACTGTTTTTT	CSVATWTGENEKLFF
-	TRBV6-1	-	TRBJ1-6	TGTGCCAGCAGTGAAGCCGGGGGAAACTCACCCCTCCACTTT	CASSEAGGNSPLHF
-	TRBV2	TRBD1	TRBJ2-3	TGTGCCAGCAGTATAGGACAGGCGAGGTCAGATACGCAGTATTTT	CASSIGQARSDTQYF
few	TRBV7-2	TRBD2	TRBJ2-5	TGTGCCAGCAGCACCGGGACTACCCAAGAGACCCAGTACTTC	CASSTGTTQETQYF
-	TRBV19	-	TRBJ2-2	TGTGCCAGTAAGAGGGGCAGGAACACCGGGGAGCTGTTTTTT	CASKRGRNTGELFF
few	TRBV25-1	TRBD1	TRBJ1-3	TGTGCCAGCAGGGAGACAGGGGCCTCTGGAAACACCATATATTTT	CASRETGASGNTIYF